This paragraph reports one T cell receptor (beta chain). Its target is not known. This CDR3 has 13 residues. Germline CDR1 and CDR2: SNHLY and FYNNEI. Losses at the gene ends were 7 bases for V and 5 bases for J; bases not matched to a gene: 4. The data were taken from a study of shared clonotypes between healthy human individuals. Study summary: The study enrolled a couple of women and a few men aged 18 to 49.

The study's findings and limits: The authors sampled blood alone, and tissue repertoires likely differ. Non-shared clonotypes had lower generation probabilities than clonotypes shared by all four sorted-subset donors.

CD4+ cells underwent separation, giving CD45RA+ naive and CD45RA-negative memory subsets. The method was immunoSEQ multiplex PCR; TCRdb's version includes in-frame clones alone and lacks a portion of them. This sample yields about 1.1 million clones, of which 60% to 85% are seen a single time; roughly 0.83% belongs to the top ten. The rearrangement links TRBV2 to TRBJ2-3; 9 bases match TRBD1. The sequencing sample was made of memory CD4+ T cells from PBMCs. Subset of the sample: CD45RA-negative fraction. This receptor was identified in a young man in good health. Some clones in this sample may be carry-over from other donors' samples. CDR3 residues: CASNRGQGDTQYF. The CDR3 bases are TGTGCCAGCAACAGGGGGCAGGGAGATACGCAGTATTTT.